A selection of T cell receptor beta chains follows, all from one sample in a study of regulatory T cells in long-lasting Graves disease. TCRdb re-derived calls from the multiplex PCR reads in MiXCR, one entry per CDR3 protein. The sample has over 350,000 distinct CDR3 sequences; roughly 20% are singletons. The material was peripheral blood mononuclear cells (PBMCs), obtained when the disease was refractory, from a patient treated with antithyroid drugs. All receptors derive from a female donor with Graves disease. Both conserved end residues are part of each CDR3. The D gene is left open where the match is weak. Clone sizes are given selectively: once, few, many, or a class where the clone is expanded.

many - TRBJ1-2 TRBV7-2 TGTGCCAGCAGCTTACTTCAGGGACAAGGCTACACCTTC CASSLLQGQGYTF
few TRBD2 TRBJ2-7 TRBV3-1 TGTGCCAGCAGCCGAGAACTAGCGGGAGTTCACGAGCAGTACTTC CASSRELAGVHEQYF
- TRBD2 TRBJ2-1 TRBV7-2 TGTGCCAGCAGTTTGCTTAGCGGGAAGCTCTACAATGAGCAGTTCTTC CASSLLSGKLYNEQFF
- TRBD2 TRBJ2-2 TRBV7-3 TGTGCCAGCAGCTTAGCGGGGGACTACACCGGGGAGCTGTTTTTT CASSLAGDYTGELFF
- - TRBJ2-1 TRBV7-9 TGTGCCAGCAGCCCCGGGCCCTCCTACAATGAGCAGTTCTTC CASSPGPSYNEQFF
many - TRBJ1-5 TRBV2 TGTGCCAGCAGTGACTTCGATGGACAGAGCCCTAGCAATCAGCCCCAGCATTTT CASSDFDGQSPSNQPQHF
many - TRBJ1-1 TRBV28 TGTGCCAGCAGCTTTGCAGGAGGCACTGAAGCTTTCTTT CASSFAGGTEAFF
- - TRBJ1-2 TRBV29-1 TGCAGCGTTGAATCAAGGGGGGGGAACTATGGCTACACCTTC CSVESRGGNYGYTF
- - TRBJ2-2 TRBV4-3 TGCGCCAGCAGCCAAGATTCTCACACCGGGGAGCTGTTTTTT CASSQDSHTGELFF
few - TRBJ1-5 TRBV7-2 TGTGCCAGCAGCTTAGAACGGGGTTTCAATCAGCCCCAGCATTTT CASSLERGFNQPQHF
- TRBD1 TRBJ1-1 TRBV4-3 TGCGCCAGCAGCCAAGTGGGGGCAGGGGGAGCTTTCTTT CASSQVGAGGAFF
- - TRBJ2-5 TRBV29-1 TGCAGCGTTGCTGAGGGGGAGACCCAGTACTTC CSVAEGETQYF
- - TRBJ2-3 TRBV7-9 TGTGCCAGCAGCTTTGGCTCCCGTGGGGGAAGCACAGATACGCAGTATTTT CASSFGSRGGSTDTQYF
- - TRBJ2-7 TRBV27 TGTGCCAGCAGTCCCCAGACGGGCTCCTACGAGCAGTACTTC CASSPQTGSYEQYF
- - TRBJ1-1 TRBV30 TGTGCCTGGAGTTCTGGGGTAAGAGTCGAAGCTTTCTTT CAWSSGVRVEAFF
many TRBD1 TRBJ2-5 TRBV12-3/TRBV12-4 TGTGCCAGCAGTCCGCTCCAGGGGGTAGAGACCCAGTACTTC CASSPLQGVETQYF
- - TRBJ2-3 TRBV7-2 TGTGCCAGCAGCTTAGGGGCGGGCGGGCACACAGATACGCAGTATTTT CASSLGAGGHTDTQYF
many - TRBJ2-5 TRBV20-1 TGCAGTGCTAGAGATGGGCCGGGGGCCCAGTACTTC CSARDGPGAQYF
many - TRBJ1-1 TRBV12-3/TRBV12-4 TGTGCCAGCAGCCCTGACAGGAATCCTTCGAACACTGAAGCTTTCTTT CASSPDRNPSNTEAFF
- TRBD2 TRBJ2-1 TRBV2 TGTGCCAGCAGTGAATTAGGCCTAGCGGGAAGAAATGAGCAGTTCTTC CASSELGLAGRNEQFF
few TRBD2 TRBJ2-2 TRBV27 TGTGCCAGCAGTCCCGCCCCGGGACTAGCCGCGAACACCGGGGAGCTGTTTTTT CASSPAPGLAANTGELFF
once - TRBJ2-1 TRBV4-1 TGCGCCAGCAGCCAAGATGGTCTAAATGAGCAGTTCTTC CASSQDGLNEQFF
few - TRBJ1-2 TRBV10-3 TGTGCCGCGGGGGCAGACGCTAACTATGGCTACACCTTC CAAGADANYGYTF
- - TRBJ1-4 TRBV29-1 TGCAGCGTTGGTCGAAATGGGGCTAATGAAAAACTGTTTTTT CSVGRNGANEKLFF
many - TRBJ1-5 TRBV19 TGTGCCAGTAGCACCGGACGGAATCAGCCCCAGCATTTT CASSTGRNQPQHF
few TRBD2 TRBJ2-3 TRBV7-2 TGTGCCAGCAGCTTACGGCGGGGGGCGAGAGATACGCAGTATTTT CASSLRRGARDTQYF
- - TRBJ2-3 TRBV28 TGTGCCAGCAACCCCGGAGGGACACGCACAGATACGCAGTATTTT CASNPGGTRTDTQYF
many TRBD2 TRBJ2-7 TRBV6-1 TGTGCCAGCACCTACGGACTAGCGGGATATGGGGAGCAGTACTTC CASTYGLAGYGEQYF
- - TRBJ2-7 TRBV6-2/TRBV6-3 TGTGCCAGCAGTTACTCGACTAGGCCGGGGGCCGGCTACGAGCAGTACTTC CASSYSTRPGAGYEQYF
- - TRBJ1-2 TRBV7-9 TGTGCCAGCAGCTCCGTAGGGGACACCCATGGCTACACCTTC CASSSVGDTHGYTF
few - TRBJ1-1 TRBV7-2 TGTGCCAGCAGCCCACAGCCCAACAGGGTGGCTTTCTTT CASSPQPNRVAFF
- - TRBJ2-1 TRBV28 TGTGCCAGCAGAAACCCCTACAATGAGCAGTTCTTC CASRNPYNEQFF